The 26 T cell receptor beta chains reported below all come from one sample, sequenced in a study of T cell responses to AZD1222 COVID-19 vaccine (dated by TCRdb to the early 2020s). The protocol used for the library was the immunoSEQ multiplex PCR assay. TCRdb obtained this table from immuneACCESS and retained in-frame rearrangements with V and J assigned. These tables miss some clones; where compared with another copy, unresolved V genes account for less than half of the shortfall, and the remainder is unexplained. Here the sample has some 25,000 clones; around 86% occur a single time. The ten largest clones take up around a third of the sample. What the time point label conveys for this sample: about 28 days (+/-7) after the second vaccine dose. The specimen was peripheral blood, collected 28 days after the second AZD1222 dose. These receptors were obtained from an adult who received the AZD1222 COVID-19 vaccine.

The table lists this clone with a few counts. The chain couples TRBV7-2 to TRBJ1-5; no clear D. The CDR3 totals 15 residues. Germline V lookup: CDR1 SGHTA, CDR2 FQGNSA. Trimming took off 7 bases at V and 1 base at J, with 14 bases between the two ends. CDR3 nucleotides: TGTGCCAGCACCCCGATTTTGGGAAGCAATCAGCCCCAGCATTTT. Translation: CASTPILGSNQPQHF.

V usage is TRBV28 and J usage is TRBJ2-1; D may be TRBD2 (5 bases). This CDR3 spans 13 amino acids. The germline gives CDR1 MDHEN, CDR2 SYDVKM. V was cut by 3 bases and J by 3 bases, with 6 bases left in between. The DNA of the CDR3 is TGTGCCAGCAGTTTTACTAGCTACAATGAGCAGTTCTTC. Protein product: CASSFTSYNEQFF.

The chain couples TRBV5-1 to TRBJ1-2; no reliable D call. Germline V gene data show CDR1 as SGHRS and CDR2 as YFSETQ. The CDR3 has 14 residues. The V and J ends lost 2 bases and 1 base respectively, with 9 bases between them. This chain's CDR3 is CASSFSEINYGYTF. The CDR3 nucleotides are TGCGCCAGCAGCTTCTCAGAGATTAACTATGGCTACACCTTC.

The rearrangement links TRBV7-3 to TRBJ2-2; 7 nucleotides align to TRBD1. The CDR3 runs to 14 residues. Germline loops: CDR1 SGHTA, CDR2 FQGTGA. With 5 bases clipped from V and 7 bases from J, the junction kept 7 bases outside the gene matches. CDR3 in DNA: TGTGCCAGCAGCCAGCAGGGGGTAGGCGGGGAGCTGTTTTTT. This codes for CASSQQGVGGELFF.

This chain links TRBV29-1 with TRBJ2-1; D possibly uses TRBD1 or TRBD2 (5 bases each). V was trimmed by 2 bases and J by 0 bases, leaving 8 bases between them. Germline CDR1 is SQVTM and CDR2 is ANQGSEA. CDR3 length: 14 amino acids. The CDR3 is CSVEKGSSYNEQFF. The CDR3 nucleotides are TGCAGCGTTGAAAAGGGGAGCTCCTACAATGAGCAGTTCTTC.

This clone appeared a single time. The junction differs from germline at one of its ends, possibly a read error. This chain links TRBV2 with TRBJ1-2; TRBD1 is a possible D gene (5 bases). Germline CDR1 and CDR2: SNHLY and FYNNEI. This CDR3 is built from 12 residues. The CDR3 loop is CASRVLGLSAAF. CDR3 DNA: TGTGCCAGCAGAGTTCTGGGACTGTCTGCTGCCTTC.

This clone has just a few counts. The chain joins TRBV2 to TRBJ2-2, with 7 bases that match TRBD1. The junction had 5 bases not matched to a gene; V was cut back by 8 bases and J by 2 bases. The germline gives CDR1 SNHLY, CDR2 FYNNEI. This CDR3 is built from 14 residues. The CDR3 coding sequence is TGTGCCAGCCCCGGGACAGATAACACCGGGGAGCTGTTTTTT. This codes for CASPGTDNTGELFF. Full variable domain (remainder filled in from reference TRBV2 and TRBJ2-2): EPEVTQTPSHQVTQMGQEVILRCVPISNHLYFYWYRQILGQKVEFLVSFYNNEISEKSEIFDDQFSVERPDGSNFTLKIRSTKLEDSAMYFCASPGTDNTGELFFGEGSRLTVL.

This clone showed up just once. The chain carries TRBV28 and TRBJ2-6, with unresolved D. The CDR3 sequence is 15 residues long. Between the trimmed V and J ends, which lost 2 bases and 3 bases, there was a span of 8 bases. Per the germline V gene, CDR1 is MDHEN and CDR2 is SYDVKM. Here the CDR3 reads CASSLNRVGANVLTF. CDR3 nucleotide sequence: TGTGCCAGCAGTTTAAATAGGGTTGGGGCCAACGTCCTGACTTTC. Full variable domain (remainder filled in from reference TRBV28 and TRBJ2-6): DVKVTQSSRYLVKRTGEKVFLECVQDMDHENMFWYRQDPGLGLRLIYFSYDVKMKEKGDIPEGYSVSREKKERFSLILESASTNQTSMYLCASSLNRVGANVLTFGAGSRLTVL.

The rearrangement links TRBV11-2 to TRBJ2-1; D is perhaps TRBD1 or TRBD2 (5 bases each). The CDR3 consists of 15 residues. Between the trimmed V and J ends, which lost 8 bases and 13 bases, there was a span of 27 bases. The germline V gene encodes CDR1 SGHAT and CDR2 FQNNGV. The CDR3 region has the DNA TGTGCCAGCCCCCCCTCCCGGGACGCCCGACCTGGACAGTTCTTC. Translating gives CASPPSRDARPGQFF.

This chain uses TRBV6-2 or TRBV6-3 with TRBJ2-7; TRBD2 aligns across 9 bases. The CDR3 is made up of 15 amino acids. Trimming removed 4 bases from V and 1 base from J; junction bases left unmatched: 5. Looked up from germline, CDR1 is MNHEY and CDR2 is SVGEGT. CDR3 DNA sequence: TGTGCCAGCAGTTCGGGGCTAGCGGGATCCTACGAGCAGTACTTC. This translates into CASSSGLAGSYEQYF.

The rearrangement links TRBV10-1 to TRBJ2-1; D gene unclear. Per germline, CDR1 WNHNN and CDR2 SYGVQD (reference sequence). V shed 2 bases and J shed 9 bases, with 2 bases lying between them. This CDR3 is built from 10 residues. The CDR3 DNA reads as TGCGCCAGCAGTGAGGGTGAGCAGTTCTTC. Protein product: CASSEGEQFF.

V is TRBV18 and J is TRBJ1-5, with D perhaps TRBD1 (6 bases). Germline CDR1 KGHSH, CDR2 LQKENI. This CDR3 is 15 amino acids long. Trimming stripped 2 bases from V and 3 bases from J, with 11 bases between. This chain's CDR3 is CASSPRGVNNQPQHF. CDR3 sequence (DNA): TGTGCCAGCTCACCAAGGGGGGTCAACAATCAGCCCCAGCATTTT.

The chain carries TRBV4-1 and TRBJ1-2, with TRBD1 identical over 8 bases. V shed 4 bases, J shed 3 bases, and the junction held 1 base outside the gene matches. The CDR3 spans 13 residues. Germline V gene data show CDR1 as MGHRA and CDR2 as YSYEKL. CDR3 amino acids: CASSLTGDYGYTF. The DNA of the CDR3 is TGCGCCAGCAGCCTGACAGGGGACTATGGCTACACCTTC.

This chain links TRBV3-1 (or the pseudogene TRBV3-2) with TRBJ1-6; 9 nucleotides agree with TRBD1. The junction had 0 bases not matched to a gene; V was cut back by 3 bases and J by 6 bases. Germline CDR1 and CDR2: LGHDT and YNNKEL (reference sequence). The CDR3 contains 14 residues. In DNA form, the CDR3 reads TGTGCCAGCAGCCAGGGACAGGGTAATTCACCCCTCCACTTT. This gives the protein CASSQGQGNSPLHF.

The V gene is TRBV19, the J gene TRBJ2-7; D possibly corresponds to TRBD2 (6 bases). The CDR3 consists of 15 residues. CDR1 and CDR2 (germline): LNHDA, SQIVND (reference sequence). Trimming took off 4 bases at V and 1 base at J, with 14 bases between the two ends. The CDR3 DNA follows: TGTGCCAGTAGTAAGGCCGGGAGAGCGTCCTACGAGCAGTACTTC. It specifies CASSKAGRASYEQYF.

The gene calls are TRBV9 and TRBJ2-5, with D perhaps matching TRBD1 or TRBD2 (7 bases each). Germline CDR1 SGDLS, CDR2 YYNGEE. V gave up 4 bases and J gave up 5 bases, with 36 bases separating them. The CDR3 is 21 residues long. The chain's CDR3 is CASSHRTGFGGSGWGWETQYF. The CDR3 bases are TGTGCCAGCAGCCATCGGACAGGTTTCGGAGGTAGCGGGTGGGGTTGGGAGACCCAGTACTTC. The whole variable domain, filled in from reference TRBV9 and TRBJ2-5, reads DSGVTQTPKHLITATGQRVTLRCSPRSGDLSVYWYQQSLDQGLQFLIQYYNGEERAKGNILERFSAQQFPDLHSELNLSSLELGDSALYFCASSHRTGFGGSGWGWETQYFGPGTRLLVL.

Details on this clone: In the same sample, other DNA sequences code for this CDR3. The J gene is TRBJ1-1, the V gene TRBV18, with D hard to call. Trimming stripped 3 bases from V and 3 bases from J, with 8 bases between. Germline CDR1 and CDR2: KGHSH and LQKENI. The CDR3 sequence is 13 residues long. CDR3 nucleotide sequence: TGTGCCAGCTCACCCTCACAAGACACTGAAGCTTTCTTT. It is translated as CASSPSQDTEAFF.

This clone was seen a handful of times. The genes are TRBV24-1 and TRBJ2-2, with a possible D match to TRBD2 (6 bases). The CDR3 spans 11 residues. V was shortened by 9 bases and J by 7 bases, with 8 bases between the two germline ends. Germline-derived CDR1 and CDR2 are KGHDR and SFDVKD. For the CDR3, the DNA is TGTGCCACCCGGGGGATCGGGGAGCTGTTTTTT. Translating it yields CATRGIGELFF.

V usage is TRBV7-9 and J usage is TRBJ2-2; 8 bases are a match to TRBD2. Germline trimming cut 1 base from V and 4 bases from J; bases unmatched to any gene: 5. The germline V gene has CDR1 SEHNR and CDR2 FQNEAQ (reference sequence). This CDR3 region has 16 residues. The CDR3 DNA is TGTGCCAGCAGCTTAGTATCGCTAGCGGGCACCGGGGAGCTGTTTTTT. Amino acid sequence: CASSLVSLAGTGELFF.

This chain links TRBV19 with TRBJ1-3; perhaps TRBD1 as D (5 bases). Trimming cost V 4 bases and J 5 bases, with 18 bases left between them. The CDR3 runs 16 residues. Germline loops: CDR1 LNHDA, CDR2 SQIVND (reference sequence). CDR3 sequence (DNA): TGTGCCAGTAGTAACCAGGGTCTGGAGCCTCGAAACACCATATATTTT. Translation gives CASSNQGLEPRNTIYF. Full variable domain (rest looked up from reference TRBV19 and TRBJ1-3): DGGITQSPKYLFRKEGQNVTLSCEQNLNHDAMYWYRQDPGQGLRLIYYSQIVNDFQKGDIAEGYSVSREKKESFPLTVTSAQKNPTAFYLCASSNQGLEPRNTIYFGEGSWLTVV.

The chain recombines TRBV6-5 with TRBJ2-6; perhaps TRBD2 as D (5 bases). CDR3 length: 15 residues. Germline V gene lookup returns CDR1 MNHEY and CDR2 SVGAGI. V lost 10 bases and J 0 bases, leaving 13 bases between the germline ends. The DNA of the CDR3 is TGTGCCAACTCCCCACGGGGCTCTGGGGCCAACGTCCTGACTTTC. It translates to CANSPRGSGANVLTF.

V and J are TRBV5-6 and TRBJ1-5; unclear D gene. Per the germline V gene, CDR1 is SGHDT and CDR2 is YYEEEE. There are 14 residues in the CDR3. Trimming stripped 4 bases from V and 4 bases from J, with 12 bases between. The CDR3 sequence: CASSISAGNQPQHF. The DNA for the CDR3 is TGTGCCAGCAGCATAAGCGCGGGGAATCAGCCCCAGCATTTT.

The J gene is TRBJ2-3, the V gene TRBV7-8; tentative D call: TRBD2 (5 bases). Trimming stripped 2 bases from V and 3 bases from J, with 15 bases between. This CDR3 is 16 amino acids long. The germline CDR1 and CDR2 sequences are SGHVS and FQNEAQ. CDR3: CASSLIRSRGTDTQYF. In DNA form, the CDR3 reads TGTGCCAGCAGCTTAATTCGATCCCGAGGGACAGATACGCAGTATTTT.

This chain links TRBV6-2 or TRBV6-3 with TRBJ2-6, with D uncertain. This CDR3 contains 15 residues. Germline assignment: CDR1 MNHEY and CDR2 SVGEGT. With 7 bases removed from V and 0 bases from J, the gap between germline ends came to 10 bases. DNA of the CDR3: TGTGCCAGCACCCCCCGGTCCTCTGGGGCCAACGTCCTGACTTTC. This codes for CASTPRSSGANVLTF.

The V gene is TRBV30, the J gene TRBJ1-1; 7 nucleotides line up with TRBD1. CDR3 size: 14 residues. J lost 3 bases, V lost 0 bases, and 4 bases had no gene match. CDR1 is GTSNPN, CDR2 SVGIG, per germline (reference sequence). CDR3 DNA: TGTGCCTGGAGTGTAAGGGGGCTGGACACTGAAGCTTTCTTT. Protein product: CAWSVRGLDTEAFF. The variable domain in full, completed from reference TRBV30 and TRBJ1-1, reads SQTIHQWPATLVQPVGSPLSLECTVEGTSNPNLYWYRQAAGRGLQLLFYSVGIGQISSEVPQNLSASRPQDRQFILSSKKLLLSDSGFYLCAWSVRGLDTEAFFGQGTRLTVV.

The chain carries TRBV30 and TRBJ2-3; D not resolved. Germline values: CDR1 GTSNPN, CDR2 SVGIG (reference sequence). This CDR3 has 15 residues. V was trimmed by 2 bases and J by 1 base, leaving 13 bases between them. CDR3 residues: CAWSSMGSRTDTQYF. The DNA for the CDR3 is TGTGCCTGGAGTAGCATGGGCTCCCGCACAGATACGCAGTATTTT.